The T cell receptor (beta chain) under discussion was sequenced for a study of cytomegalovirus exposure and HLA in healthy donors. 13 Jbeta primers and 60 Vbeta primers were used for the PCR. Generated by immunoSEQ multiplex PCR, the TCRdb table keeps only in-frame clones and is missing some. The table has more than 100,000 clones, over 60% seen once. V was clipped by 4 bases and J by 4 bases, with 11 bases between them. Germline V CDR1 and CDR2: SNHLY, FYNNEI. This CDR3 is 14 amino acids long. The sequence came from a woman aged 40 to 49 in good health and CMV-seropositive. This chain uses TRBV2 with TRBJ1-5, with D possibly being TRBD1 (6 bases). The sequencing sample was made of PBMCs. The CDR3 sequence is CASSGQDRNQPQHF. The DNA for the CDR3 is TGTGCCAGCAGTGGACAGGATCGAAATCAGCCCCAGCATTTT.